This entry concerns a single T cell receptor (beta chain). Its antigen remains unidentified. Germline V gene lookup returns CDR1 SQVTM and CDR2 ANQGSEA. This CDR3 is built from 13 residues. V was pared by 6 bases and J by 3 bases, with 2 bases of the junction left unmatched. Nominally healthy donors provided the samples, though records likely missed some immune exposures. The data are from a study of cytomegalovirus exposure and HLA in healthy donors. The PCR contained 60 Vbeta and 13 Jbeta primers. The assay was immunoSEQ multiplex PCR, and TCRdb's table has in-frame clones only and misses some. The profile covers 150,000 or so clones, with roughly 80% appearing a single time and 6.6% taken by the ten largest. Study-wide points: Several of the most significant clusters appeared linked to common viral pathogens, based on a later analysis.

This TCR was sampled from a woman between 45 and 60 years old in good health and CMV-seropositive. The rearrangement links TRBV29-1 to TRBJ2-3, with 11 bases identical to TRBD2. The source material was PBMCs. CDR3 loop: CSVLAGGTDTQYF. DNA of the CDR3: TGCAGCGTCCTAGCGGGGGGAACAGATACGCAGTATTTT.